This TCR beta chain originates from a study of human T cells and chemical hapten exposure. The template was total RNA from unfractionated whole blood. Using its own MiXCR run on the 5' RACE reads, TCRdb lists one record per CDR3 protein. The table records roughly 110,000 distinct CDR3 sequences, roughly 18% of them present only once. This TCR derives from a human donor in good health.

The CDR3 DNA sequence: TGTGCCAGCAGTTCCCAGACAGGGGCCATGACAGATACGCAGTATTTT. Translating it yields CASSSQTGAMTDTQYF. The rearrangement links TRBV12-3 or TRBV12-4 to TRBJ2-3, with 8 bases lining up with TRBD1. V trimming: 4 bases; J trimming: 3 bases; junction bases outside the gene matches: 9. This CDR3 is built from 16 residues.